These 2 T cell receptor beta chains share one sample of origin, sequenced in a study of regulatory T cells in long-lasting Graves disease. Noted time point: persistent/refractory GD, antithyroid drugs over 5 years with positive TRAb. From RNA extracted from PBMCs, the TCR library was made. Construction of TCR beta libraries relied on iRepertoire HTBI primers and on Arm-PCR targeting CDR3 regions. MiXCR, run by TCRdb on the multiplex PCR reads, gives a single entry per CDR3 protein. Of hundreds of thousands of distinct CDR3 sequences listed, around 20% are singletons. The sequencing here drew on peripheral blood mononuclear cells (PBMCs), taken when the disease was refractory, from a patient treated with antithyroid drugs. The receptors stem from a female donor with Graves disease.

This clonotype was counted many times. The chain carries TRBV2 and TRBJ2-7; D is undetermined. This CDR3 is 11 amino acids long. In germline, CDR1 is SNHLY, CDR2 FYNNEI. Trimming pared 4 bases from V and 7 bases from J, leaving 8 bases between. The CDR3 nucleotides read TGTGCCAGCAGTGTCCGCCGGGAGCAGTACTTC. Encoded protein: CASSVRREQYF.

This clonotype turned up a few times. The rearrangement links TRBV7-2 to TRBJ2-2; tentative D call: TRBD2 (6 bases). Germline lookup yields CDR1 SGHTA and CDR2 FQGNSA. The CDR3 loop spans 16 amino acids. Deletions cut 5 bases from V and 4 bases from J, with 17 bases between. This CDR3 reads CASSVSGPRITGELFF. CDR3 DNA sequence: TGTGCCAGCAGCGTTAGCGGTCCCCGGATCACCGGGGAGCTGTTTTTT.